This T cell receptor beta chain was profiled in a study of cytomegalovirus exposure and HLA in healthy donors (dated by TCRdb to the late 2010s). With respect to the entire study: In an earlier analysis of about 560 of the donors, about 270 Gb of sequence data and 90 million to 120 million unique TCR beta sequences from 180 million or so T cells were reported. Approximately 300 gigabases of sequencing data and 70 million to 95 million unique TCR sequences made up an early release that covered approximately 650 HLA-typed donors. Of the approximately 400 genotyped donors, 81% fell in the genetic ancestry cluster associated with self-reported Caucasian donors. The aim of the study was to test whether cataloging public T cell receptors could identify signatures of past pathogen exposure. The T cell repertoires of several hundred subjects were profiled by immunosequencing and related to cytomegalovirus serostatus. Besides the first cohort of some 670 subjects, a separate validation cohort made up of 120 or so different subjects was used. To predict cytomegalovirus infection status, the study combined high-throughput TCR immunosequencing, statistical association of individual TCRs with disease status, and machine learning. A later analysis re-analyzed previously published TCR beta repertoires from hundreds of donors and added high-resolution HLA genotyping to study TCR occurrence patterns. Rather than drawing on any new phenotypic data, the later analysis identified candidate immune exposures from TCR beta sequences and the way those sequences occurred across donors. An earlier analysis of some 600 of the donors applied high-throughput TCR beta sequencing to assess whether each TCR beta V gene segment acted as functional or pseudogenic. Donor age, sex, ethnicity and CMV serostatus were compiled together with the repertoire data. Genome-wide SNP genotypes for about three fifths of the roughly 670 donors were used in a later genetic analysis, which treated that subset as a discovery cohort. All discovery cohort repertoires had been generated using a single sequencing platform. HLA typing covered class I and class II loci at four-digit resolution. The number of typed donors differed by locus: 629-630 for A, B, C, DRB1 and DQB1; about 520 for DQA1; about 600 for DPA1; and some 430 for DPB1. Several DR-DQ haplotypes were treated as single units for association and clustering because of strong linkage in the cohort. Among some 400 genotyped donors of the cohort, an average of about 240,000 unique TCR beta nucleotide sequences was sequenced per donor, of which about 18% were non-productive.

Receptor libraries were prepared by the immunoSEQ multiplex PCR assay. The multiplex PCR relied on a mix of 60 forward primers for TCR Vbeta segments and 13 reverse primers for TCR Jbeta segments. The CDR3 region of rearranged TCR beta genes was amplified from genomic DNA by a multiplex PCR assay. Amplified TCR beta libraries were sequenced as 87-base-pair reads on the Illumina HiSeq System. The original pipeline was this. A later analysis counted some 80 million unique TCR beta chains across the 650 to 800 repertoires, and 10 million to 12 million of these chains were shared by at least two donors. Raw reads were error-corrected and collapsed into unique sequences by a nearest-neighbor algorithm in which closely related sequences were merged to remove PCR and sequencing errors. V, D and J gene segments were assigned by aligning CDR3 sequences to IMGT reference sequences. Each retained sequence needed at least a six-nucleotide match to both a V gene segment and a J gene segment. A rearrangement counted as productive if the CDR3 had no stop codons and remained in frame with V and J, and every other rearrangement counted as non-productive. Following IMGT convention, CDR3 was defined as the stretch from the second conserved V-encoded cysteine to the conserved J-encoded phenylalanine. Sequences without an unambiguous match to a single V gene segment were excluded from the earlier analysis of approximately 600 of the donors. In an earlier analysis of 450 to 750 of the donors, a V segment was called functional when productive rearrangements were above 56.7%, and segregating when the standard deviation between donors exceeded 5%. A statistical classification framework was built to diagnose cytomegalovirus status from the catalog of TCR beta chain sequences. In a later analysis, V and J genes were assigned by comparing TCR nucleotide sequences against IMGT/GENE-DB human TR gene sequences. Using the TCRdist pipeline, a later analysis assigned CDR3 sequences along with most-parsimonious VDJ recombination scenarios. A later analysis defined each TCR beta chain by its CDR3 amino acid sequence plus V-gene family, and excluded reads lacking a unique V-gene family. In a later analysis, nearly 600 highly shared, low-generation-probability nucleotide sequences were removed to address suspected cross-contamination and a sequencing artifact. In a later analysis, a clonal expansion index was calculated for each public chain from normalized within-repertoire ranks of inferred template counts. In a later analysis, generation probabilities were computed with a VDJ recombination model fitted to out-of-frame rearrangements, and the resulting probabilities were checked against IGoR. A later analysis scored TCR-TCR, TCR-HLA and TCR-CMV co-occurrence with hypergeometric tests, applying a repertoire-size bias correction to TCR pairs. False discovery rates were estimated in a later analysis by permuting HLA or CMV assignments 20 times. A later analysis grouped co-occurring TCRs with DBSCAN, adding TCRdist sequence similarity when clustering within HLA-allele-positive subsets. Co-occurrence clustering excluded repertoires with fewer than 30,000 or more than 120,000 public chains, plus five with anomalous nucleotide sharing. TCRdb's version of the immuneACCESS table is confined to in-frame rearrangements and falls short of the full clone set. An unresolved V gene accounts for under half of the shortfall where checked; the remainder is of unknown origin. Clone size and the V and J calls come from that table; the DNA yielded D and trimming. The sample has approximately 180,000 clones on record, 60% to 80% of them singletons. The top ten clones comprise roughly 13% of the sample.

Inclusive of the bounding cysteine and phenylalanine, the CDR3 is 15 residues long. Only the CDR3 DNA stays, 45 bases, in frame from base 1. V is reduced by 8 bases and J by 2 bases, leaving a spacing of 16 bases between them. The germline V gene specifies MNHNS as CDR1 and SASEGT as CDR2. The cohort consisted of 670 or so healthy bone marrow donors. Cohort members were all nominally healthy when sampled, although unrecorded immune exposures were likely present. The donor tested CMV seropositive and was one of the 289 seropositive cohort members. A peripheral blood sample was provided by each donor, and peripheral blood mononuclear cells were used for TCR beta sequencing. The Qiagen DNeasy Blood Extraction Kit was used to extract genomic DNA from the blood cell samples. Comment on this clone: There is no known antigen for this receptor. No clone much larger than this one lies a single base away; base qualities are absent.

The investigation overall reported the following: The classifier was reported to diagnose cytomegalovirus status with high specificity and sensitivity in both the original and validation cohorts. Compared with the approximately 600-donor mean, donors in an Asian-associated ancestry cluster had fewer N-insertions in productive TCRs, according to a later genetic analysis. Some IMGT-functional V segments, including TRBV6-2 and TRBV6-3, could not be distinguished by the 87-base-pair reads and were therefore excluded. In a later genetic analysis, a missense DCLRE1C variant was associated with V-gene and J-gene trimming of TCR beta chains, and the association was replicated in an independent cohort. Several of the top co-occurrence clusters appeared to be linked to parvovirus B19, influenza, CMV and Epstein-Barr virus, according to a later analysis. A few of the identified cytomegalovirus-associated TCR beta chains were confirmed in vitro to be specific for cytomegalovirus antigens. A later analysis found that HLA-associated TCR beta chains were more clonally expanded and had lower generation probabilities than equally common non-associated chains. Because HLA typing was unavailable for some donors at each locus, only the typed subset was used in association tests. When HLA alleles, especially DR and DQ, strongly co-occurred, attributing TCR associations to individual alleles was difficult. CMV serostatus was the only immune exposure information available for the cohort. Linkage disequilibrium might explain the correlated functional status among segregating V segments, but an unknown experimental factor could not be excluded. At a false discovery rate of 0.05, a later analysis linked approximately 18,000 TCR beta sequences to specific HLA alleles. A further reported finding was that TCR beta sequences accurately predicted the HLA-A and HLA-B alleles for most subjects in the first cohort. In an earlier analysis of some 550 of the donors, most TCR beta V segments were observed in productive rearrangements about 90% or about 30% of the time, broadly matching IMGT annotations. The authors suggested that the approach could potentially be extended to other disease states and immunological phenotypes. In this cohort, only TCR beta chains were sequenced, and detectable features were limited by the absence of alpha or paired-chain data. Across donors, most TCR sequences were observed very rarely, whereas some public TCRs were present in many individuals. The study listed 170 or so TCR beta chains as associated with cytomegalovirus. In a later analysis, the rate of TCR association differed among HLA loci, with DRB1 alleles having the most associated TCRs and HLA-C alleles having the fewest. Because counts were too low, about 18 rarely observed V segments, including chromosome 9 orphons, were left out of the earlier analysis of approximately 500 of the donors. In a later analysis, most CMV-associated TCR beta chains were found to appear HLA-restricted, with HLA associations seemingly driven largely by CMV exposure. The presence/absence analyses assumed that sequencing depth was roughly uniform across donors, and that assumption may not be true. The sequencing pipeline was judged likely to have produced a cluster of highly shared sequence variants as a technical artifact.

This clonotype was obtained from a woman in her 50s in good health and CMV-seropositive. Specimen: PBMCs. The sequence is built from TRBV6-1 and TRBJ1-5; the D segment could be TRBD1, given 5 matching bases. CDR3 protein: CASGWGDGGNQPQHF. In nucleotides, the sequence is TGTGCCAGCGGGTGGGGGGACGGGGGCAATCAGCCCCAGCATTTT.